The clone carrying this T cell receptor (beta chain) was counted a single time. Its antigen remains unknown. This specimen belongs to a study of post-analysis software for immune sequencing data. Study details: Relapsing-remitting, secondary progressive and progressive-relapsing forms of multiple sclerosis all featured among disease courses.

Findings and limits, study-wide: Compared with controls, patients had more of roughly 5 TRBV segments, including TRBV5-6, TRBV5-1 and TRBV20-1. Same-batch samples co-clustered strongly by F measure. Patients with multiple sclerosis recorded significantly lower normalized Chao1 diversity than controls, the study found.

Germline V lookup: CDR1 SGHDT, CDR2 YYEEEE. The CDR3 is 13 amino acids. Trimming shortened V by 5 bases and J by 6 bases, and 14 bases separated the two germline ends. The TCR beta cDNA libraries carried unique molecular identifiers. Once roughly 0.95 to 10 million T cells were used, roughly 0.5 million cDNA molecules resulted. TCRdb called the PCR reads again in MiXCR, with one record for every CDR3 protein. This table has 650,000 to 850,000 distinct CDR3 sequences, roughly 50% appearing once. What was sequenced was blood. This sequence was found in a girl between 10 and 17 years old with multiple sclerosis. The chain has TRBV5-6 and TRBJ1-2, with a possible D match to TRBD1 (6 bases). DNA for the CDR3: TGTGCCAGCAGGCGTCTCGGGGGGCATGGCTACACCTTC. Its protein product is CASRRLGGHGYTF.